Described below is a single T cell receptor (beta chain) sequence and its context. These data belong to a study of blood T cell repertoires in COVID-19. As for the study in general: Sites across the United States, Italy and Spain contributed samples from acute and convalescent COVID-19.

V trimming: 0 bases; J trimming: 2 bases; junction bases outside the gene matches: 5. Germline assignment: CDR1 SGHRS and CDR2 YFSETQ. CDR3 size: 16 residues. In the authors' methods: Nucleated cell number was recorded as an estimate derived from reference gene primer amplification. TCRdb's table, derived via immunoSEQ multiplex PCR, lists solely in-frame clones and lacks some. The DNA was the basis for D and trimming; V, J and clone size are from that table. The sample consists of 250,000 or so clones, 65% to 85% of them appearing once. The gene calls are TRBV5-1 and TRBJ2-5; 9 bases fit TRBD1. The sequence was obtained from a woman in her thirties or forties who had recovered from COVID-19. Sequenced material: peripheral blood. The CDR3 is CASSLGQGGRQETQYF. The DNA for the CDR3 is TGCGCCAGCAGCTTGGGACAGGGGGGGAGGCAAGAGACCCAGTACTTC.